This T cell receptor (beta chain) was sequenced in a study of response to subunit inactivated influenza vaccine (dated by TCRdb to the late 2010s). As for the study more broadly: Deep quantitative profiling of the T cell receptor repertoire was used in the study to follow responses to a trivalent subunit inactivated influenza vaccine.

There are 13 amino acids in the CDR3, from cysteine to phenylalanine inclusive. The read is trimmed to its CDR3 DNA, 39 bases read in frame from base 1. CDR1 SGHTA and CDR2 FQGNSA were looked up in the germline V gene. V is cut back by 5 bases and J by 7 bases, with 7 bases in the junction unmatched. Library creation used RT-PCR. Data came from an Illumina HiSeq 2500. TCRdb reanalyzed the raw reads on its own, using fastp at Q25 for trimming and MiXCR for clone calling, and kept in-frame beta chains. Rows are unified per CDR3 protein, each entry keeping the most common DNA and genes. This sample comprises approximately 570,000 distinct CDR3 sequences, about 8% of them detected only once. About an eighth of the sample lies in the top ten. In this sample, this clonotype turned up a few times. Its recognized antigen is unknown. The input lacks base qualities; no much larger clone sits a single base away.

Beyond this particular receptor, the publication reports: The authors proposed that each seasonal influenza vaccination may bring in only a limited number of new T cells.

The sample was PBMCs from blood, taken 23 months after vaccination. Here the chain combines TRBV7-2 and TRBJ1-2, with TRBD1 matching 7 junction bases. This receptor was taken from a man between 50 and 75 years old who received an inactivated influenza vaccine. Donor details come from another sample of the same person, matched by shared clones. This receptor carries the CDR3 CASSGQAGTGYTF. The base sequence is TGTGCCAGCAGCGGACAGGCCGGCACTGGCTACACCTTC.